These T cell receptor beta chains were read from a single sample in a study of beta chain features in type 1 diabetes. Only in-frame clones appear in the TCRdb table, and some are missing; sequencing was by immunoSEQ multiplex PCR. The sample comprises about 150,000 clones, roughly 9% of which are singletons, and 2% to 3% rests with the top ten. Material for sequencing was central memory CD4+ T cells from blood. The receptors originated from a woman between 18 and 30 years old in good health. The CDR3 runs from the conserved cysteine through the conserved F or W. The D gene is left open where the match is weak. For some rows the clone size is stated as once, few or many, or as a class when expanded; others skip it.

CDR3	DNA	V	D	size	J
CASSTRDRVDYGYTF	TGTGCCAGCAGTACGAGGGACAGGGTGGACTATGGCTACACCTTC	TRBV7-8	TRBD1	NA	TRBJ1-2
CASSLAWGLAGDTGELFF	TGTGCCAGCAGCTTAGCGTGGGGACTAGCGGGGGACACCGGGGAGCTGTTTTTT	TRBV7-8	TRBD2	many	TRBJ2-2
CASSLGVASSSSTDTQYF	TGTGCCAGCAGCTTAGGAGTTGCGAGTTCCTCTAGCACAGATACGCAGTATTTT	TRBV7-6	NA	few	TRBJ2-3
CASSVHNSEYNEQFF	TGTGCCAGCAGTGTGCACAATTCTGAATACAATGAGCAGTTCTTC	TRBV6-5	NA	few	TRBJ2-1
CASSQLAGGPGEQFF	TGTGCCAGCAGCCAACTAGCGGGGGGGCCTGGTGAGCAGTTCTTC	TRBV14	TRBD2	few	TRBJ2-1
CASSLAESSYEQYF	TGTGCCAGCAGCTTAGCGGAGAGCTCCTACGAGCAGTACTTC	TRBV7-9	NA	few	TRBJ2-7
CASSVYSSTDTQYF	TGTGCCAGCAGCGTGTACAGCAGCACAGATACGCAGTATTTT	TRBV9	NA	NA	TRBJ2-3
CASSLVALTGELFF	TGTGCCAGCAGCTTAGTCGCCTTAACAGGGGAGCTGTTTTTT	TRBV11-2	NA	few	TRBJ2-2
CASSLGQGPSQFF	TGTGCCAGCAGCCTCGGACAGGGTCCAAGTCAGTTCTTC	TRBV14	TRBD1	many	TRBJ2-1
CASSSRQGASGYDEQFF	TGTGCCAGCAGCTCCCGACAGGGGGCTTCAGGTTATGATGAGCAGTTCTTC	TRBV7-8	TRBD1	few	TRBJ2-1
CASSQDRVSPLHF	TGTGCCAGCAGCCAAGATCGGGTTTCACCCCTCCACTTT	TRBV7-2	NA	NA	TRBJ1-6
CASSYAQGRNTDTQYF	TGTGCCAGCAGCTACGCTCAGGGCAGGAACACAGATACGCAGTATTTT	TRBV11-2	NA	few	TRBJ2-3